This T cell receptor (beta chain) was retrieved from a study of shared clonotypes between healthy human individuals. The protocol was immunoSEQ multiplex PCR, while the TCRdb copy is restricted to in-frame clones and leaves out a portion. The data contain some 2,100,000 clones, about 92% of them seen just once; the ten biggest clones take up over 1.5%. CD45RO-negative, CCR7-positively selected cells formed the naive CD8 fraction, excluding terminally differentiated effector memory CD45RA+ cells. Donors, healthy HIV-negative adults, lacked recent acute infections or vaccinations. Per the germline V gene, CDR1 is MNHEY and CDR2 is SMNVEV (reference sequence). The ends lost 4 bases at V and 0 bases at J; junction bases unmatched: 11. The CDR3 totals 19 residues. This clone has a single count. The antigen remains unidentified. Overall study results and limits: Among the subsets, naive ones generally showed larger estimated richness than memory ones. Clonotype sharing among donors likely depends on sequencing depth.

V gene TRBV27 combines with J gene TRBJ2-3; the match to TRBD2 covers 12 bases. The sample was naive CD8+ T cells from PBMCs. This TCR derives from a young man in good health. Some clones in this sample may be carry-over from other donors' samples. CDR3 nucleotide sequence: TGTGCCAGCAGTTGGGGACTAGCGGGCCTTTTATCTAGCACAGATACGCAGTATTTT. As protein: CASSWGLAGLLSSTDTQYF.